A selection of T cell receptor beta chains follows, all from one sample in a study of cytomegalovirus exposure and HLA in healthy donors. The method was immunoSEQ multiplex PCR; TCRdb's version includes in-frame clones alone and lacks a portion of them. The sample has more than 65,000 clones, around 74% seen once. Material for sequencing was PBMCs. The receptors were sampled from a woman between 55 and 75 years old in good health and CMV-seropositive. CDR3s include the opening cysteine and the closing phenylalanine or tryptophan.

>TRBV30
CAWSRRDRSNQPQHF
>TRBV11-2
CASRSWGQRYNEQFF
>TRBV6-1
CASSDKWTGFEQYF
>TRBV7-8
CASSLVLPGKNNSPLHF
>TRBV12-5
CASGLTAGELFF
>TRBV4-2
CASSPHTSLKNIQYF
>TRBV7-9
CASSLLNTEAFF
>TRBV30
CAWSRRDRKFYEQYF
>TRBV11-2
CASSQGTNQPQHF
>TRBV6-1
CASSEDRYEQYF
>TRBV19
CASSLRQMVNEQFF
>TRBV9
CASSVIPSESPDTQYF
>TRBV21-1
CASRTLLTTSRLSYNEQFF
>TRBV2
CASSERGTSSYNEQFF
>TRBV4-2
CASSQVLASTGELFF
>TRBV19
CASIGLAGAGPGELFF
>TRBV2
CASNGIGASYEQYF
>TRBV5-1
CASSLAPTSGMRGGETQYF
>TRBV7-9
CASRGTEAFF
>TRBV19
CASDPGQGRREAFF
>TRBV10-3
CAIRETGSTEAFF
>TRBV4-1
CASSPGRGGAGSEKLFF
>TRBV5-1
CASSGIAGGLGDTQYF
>TRBV29-1
CSVVTGSSNTQYF
>TRBV19
CAIGATGGRNSPLHF
>TRBV7-9
CASSRDASGVGEAFF
>TRBV7-7
CAKGAGVGQPQHF
>TRBV30
CAWSSGSSGNTIYF
>TRBV2
CASSNGQSSYEQYF
>TRBV18
CASSPDMSNQPQHF